The entry that follows covers one TCR beta chain sequence. This specimen comes from a study of blood T cell repertoires in COVID-19. Study context: Whether acute or convalescent, the COVID-19 samples came from the United States, Italy and Spain. The analysed material was cDNA or gDNA that came from T cells, B-cell-depleted T cells, or PBMCs.

The Seattle patients joined while their infection was active and were tracked longitudinally afterward. In the authors' workflow: Scientists estimated how many nucleated cells there were by amplifying reference gene primers. TCRdb's copy holds only in-frame clones and misses some; the assay was immunoSEQ multiplex PCR. From that table come the V and J calls and clone size; the DNA was used to work out D and trimming. The sample consists of roughly 200,000 clones, 83% of them appearing once. CDR1 and CDR2 from the germline V gene are MNHEY and SMNVEV (reference sequence). This CDR3 contains 16 residues. The ends lost 7 bases at V and 4 bases at J; junction bases unmatched: 13.

The specimen was peripheral blood. The chain couples TRBV27 to TRBJ1-1; 9 positions match TRBD1. This clonotype originated in a woman in her twenties or thirties with COVID-19, enrolled during active disease. CDR3 in amino acids: CASTSLGGQGATEAFF. For the CDR3, the DNA is TGTGCCAGCACCTCGTTGGGGGGACAGGGTGCCACTGAAGCTTTCTTT.